This T cell receptor beta chain came from a study of T cell responses to AZD1222 COVID-19 vaccine. Germline assignment: CDR1 LNHDA and CDR2 SQIVND (reference sequence). The CDR3 runs to 15 residues. V gave up 6 bases and J gave up 6 bases; unmatched junction bases: 12. Method: immunoSEQ multiplex PCR; TCRdb's copy keeps in-frame clones and lacks some. The table has 140,000 to 150,000 clones, 92% seen once. The source material was peripheral blood, sampled 28 days after the second AZD1222 dose. This receptor was taken from an adult who received the AZD1222 COVID-19 vaccine. This chain links TRBV19 with TRBJ2-3, with 7 bases fitting TRBD1. CDR3 nucleotides: TGTGCCAGTAGCAAGAATCCGGGACAGTCCGATACGCAGTATTTT. Its protein product is CASSKNPGQSDTQYF.